A selection of T cell receptor beta chains follows, all from one sample in a study of cytomegalovirus exposure and HLA in healthy donors. Produced via immunoSEQ multiplex PCR; TCRdb's table is partial and in-frame only. This repertoire shows 150,000 to 200,000 clones, around nine tenths found once; its top ten account for approximately 2%. Material: PBMCs. The receptors shown here come from a woman aged 18-29 years in good health and CMV-seronegative. CDR3s leave out the opening cysteine and the closing phenylalanine or tryptophan. The D gene is left open where the match is weak. Rows give clone size only sometimes, using once, few, many, or a class for an expanded clone.

size: NA; D: NA; J: TRBJ1-3; V: TRBV5-8; CDR3: ASSDPAQTGTGNTIY
size: NA; D: TRBD2; J: TRBJ2-7; V: TRBV4-1; CDR3: ASSQVGGGYEQY
size: NA; D: TRBD1; J: TRBJ2-7; V: TRBV9; CDR3: ASSPTGRGNEQY
size: NA; D: TRBD1; J: TRBJ2-7; V: TRBV16; CDR3: ASSLGQGGEQY
size: NA; D: NA; J: NA; V: TRBV19; CDR3: ASKSPSSYEQY
size: once; D: NA; J: TRBJ2-3; V: TRBV5-6; CDR3: ASSLASGFRGQY
size: NA; D: TRBD1; J: TRBJ2-2; V: TRBV7-9; CDR3: ASSPSTGPNTGELF
size: NA; D: NA; J: TRBJ2-7; V: TRBV5-5; CDR3: ASSLVGGVYEQY
size: NA; D: NA; J: TRBJ2-7; V: TRBV19; CDR3: ASSAGGLSYEQY
size: NA; D: NA; J: TRBJ2-7; V: TRBV29-1; CDR3: SVDTKGGFEQY
size: NA; D: TRBD2; J: TRBJ2-1; V: TRBV7-8; CDR3: ASSRTSGISFTSNEQF
size: once; D: TRBD2; J: TRBJ2-5; V: TRBV11-3; CDR3: ASGRGQETQY
size: NA; D: TRBD2; J: TRBJ2-2; V: TRBV18; CDR3: ASSPLAGGTGELF
size: NA; D: NA; J: TRBJ1-6; V: TRBV2; CDR3: ASSESSSKIH
size: once; D: NA; J: TRBJ2-7; V: TRBV11-3; CDR3: ASSLSLFYEQY
size: NA; D: NA; J: TRBJ2-2; V: TRBV18; CDR3: ASSLLDRTGELF
size: NA; D: TRBD1; J: TRBJ1-2; V: TRBV18; CDR3: ASSPQGANYGYT
size: few; D: TRBD2; J: TRBJ2-5; V: TRBV7-9; CDR3: ATGTSGGSGETQY
size: NA; D: NA; J: TRBJ2-2; V: TRBV4-1; CDR3: ASSQVGSGPTGELF
size: few; D: NA; J: TRBJ2-7; V: TRBV15; CDR3: ATSRDPSVYEQY
size: NA; D: TRBD2; J: TRBJ2-2; V: TRBV19; CDR3: ASSMGGRATEELF
size: NA; D: NA; J: TRBJ2-5; V: TRBV6-5; CDR3: ASSSGLLQETQY
size: NA; D: NA; J: TRBJ2-1; V: TRBV10-3; CDR3: AISLGHLELAYNEQF
size: NA; D: TRBD2; J: TRBJ2-1; V: TRBV4-2; CDR3: ASSLKTGLAGAIPYNEQF
size: NA; D: TRBD1; J: TRBJ1-2; V: TRBV7-9; CDR3: ASSPGTGPYGYT
size: NA; D: NA; J: TRBJ1-5; V: TRBV30; CDR3: AWSSEGQPQH
size: NA; D: TRBD2; J: TRBJ2-5; V: TRBV7-2; CDR3: ASSSVASGSNQETQY
size: few; D: TRBD2; J: TRBJ2-5; V: TRBV29-1; CDR3: SAAGDLQETQY
size: NA; D: TRBD1; J: TRBJ2-4; V: TRBV9; CDR3: ASSGQGDIQY
size: NA; D: NA; J: TRBJ2-7; V: TRBV7-2; CDR3: ASSLDRGGSYEQY
size: NA; D: NA; J: TRBJ2-7; V: TRBV6-1; CDR3: ASSQGGYEQY
size: once; D: NA; J: TRBJ2-6; V: TRBV9; CDR3: AGTQGANLTGANVLT
size: NA; D: TRBD2; J: TRBJ2-7; V: TRBV5-1; CDR3: ASSPLGGAGNHEQY
size: NA; D: NA; J: TRBJ1-2; V: TRBV19; CDR3: ASSKVSLNYGYT
size: NA; D: NA; J: TRBJ2-3; V: TRBV6-1; CDR3: ASSVGRTDTQY
size: NA; D: NA; J: TRBJ2-7; V: TRBV5-1; CDR3: ASSLDFRNEQY